This T cell receptor (beta chain) appears in the sequencing data of a study of cytomegalovirus exposure and HLA in healthy donors. Looking at the study overall: Prior work identified 100 million to 130 million unique TCR beta sequences in about 179 million T cells. Study results and limitations: The classifier reportedly diagnosed cytomegalovirus status with high sensitivity and specificity.

V lost 5 bases and J lost 5, with 19 bases in between. Looked up from germline, CDR1 is MDHEN and CDR2 is SYDVKM. This CDR3 is 16 amino acids long. Nominally healthy donors provided the samples, though records likely missed some immune exposures. This clone has just one count. Its specificity is unknown. The PCR had 60 Vbeta and 13 Jbeta primers. Sequencing was performed with immunoSEQ multiplex PCR; in TCRdb, only in-frame clones are kept and a portion is missing. The sample yields about 150,000 clones, approximately 82% seen once. The sequenced sample was PBMCs. This chain joins TRBV28 and TRBJ2-1; maybe TRBD2 (7 bases). The clonotype was recovered from a woman aged 45-60 years in good health and CMV-seropositive. The CDR3 sequence: CASSPRAGARNNEQFF. CDR3 DNA sequence: TGTGCCAGCAGTCCCCGGGCGGGGGCTCGGAACAATGAGCAGTTCTTC.